The TCR beta chain under discussion was sequenced for a study of blood T cell repertoires in COVID-19. Across the whole study: From the United States, Italy and Spain came samples of acute and convalescent COVID-19. From T cells, B-cell-depleted T cells, or PBMCs came the material, which was cDNA or gDNA.

In the source study's methods: It was from reference gene primer amplification that nucleated cell counts were estimated. Clones were sequenced by immunoSEQ multiplex PCR, and TCRdb holds only the in-frame ones, with some missing. Clone size and V and J calls were adopted from that table, with D and trimming inferred from the DNA. The sample has 70,000 to 100,000 clones, roughly 82% seen once. The ends were cut back, 3 bases at V and 1 base at J, with 6 bases in the middle. Germline CDR1 is MNHNS and CDR2 is SASEGT. This CDR3 has 13 residues. The TCR originated in a man aged 45-65 years with active or convalescent COVID-19. V usage is TRBV6-1 and J usage is TRBJ1-1; no clear D gene. The sequenced material came from peripheral blood. The CDR3 reads CASSETGNTEAFF. CDR3 bases: TGTGCCAGCAGTGAGACTGGGAACACTGAAGCTTTCTTT.